The TCR beta chain under discussion was sequenced for a study of CD8+CD57+ T cells in acquired aplastic anemia. The use of genomic DNA as template underpinned the TCR beta VDJ and CDR3 profiling. Each CDR3 protein is one row after TCRdb ran MiXCR on the reads. Among some 200,000 distinct CDR3 sequences listed, approximately 48% were seen once. Only patients with CD8+CD57+ cell expansion on flow cytometry were chosen for sequencing. There are a few counts of this clonotype. The sample consisted of sorted CD4+, CD8+, or CD8+CD57+ T cells (not recorded which) from PBMCs. This sequence originates from a human donor with aplastic anemia.

CDR3 loop: CASSQVSAGSYGYTF. CDR3 DNA: TGCGCCAGCAGCCAAGTCAGTGCGGGGAGCTATGGCTACACCTTC. V gene TRBV4-1 combines with J gene TRBJ1-2; D remains ambiguous. CDR1 and CDR2 from the germline V gene are MGHRA and YSYEKL. Between the trimmed V and J ends, which lost 1 base and 4 bases, there was a span of 13 bases. The CDR3 covers 15 residues.